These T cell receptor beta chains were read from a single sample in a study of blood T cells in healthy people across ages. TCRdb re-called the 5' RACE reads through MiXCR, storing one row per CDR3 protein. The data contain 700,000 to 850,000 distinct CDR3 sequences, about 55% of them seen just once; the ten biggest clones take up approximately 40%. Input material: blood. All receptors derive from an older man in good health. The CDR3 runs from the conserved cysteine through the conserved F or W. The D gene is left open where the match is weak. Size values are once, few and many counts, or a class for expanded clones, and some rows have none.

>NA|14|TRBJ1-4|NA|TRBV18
TGTGCCAGCTCACCGGACAGCCATCAAGAAAAACTGTTTTTT
CASSPDSHQEKLFF
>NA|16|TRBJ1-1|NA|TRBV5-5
TGTGCCAGCAGCTTGGCTCTCCAGGGGCTGAACACTGAAGCTTTCTTT
CASSLALQGLNTEAFF
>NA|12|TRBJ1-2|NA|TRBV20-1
TGCAGTGCTGGGGGGGGTTCCTATGGCTACACCTTC
CSAGGGSYGYTF
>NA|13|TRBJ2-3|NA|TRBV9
TGTGCCAGCAGCGTAGAAGGGGCCAGATACGCGTATTTT
CASSVEGARYAYF
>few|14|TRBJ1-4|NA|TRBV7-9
TGTGCCAGCAGCTTCCGAGGGTCTAATGAAAAACTGTTTTTT
CASSFRGSNEKLFF
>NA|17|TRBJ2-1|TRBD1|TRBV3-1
TGTGCCAGCAGCGGAACTCCCCGGGACAGGGGGCGGAATGAGCAGTTCTTC
CASSGTPRDRGRNEQFF
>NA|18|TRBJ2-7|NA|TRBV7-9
TGTGCCAGCAGTACAATCTTCGGGCCGCAACTAAAGGTCTACGAGCAGTACTTC
CASSTIFGPQLKVYEQYF
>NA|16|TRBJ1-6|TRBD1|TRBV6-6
TGTGCCAGCAGTCCCGACAGGGGAGCCTATAATTCACCCCTCCACTTT
CASSPDRGAYNSPLHF
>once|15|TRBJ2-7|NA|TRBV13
TGTGCCAGCAGCTTGAGGGGGGGGGGCTCCTACGAGCAGTACTTC
CASSLRGGGSYEQYF
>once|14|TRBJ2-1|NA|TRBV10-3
TGTGCCATCAGTGAACCAACCAGGGGAGATGAGCAGTTCTTC
CAISEPTRGDEQFF